The entry below gives a single TCR beta chain sequence along with its context. These data come from a study of blood T cell repertoires in COVID-19. Overall study: The United States, Italy and Spain provided the acute and convalescent COVID-19 samples. The analysed material was cDNA or gDNA that came from T cells, B-cell-depleted T cells, or PBMCs.

Trimming took 4 bases from V and 3 from J; bases not matched to a gene: 9. Germline assignment: CDR1 SGHRS and CDR2 YFSETQ. The CDR3 loop spans 16 amino acids. It was during active infection that Seattle patients were enrolled and then longitudinally followed. Methods used by the authors: Cell counts per sample came from amplifying reference gene primers. Only in-frame clones appear in the TCRdb table, and some are missing; sequencing was by immunoSEQ multiplex PCR. The V and J calls and the clone size are those of that table, but D and trimming were determined from the DNA. This sample has 300,000 to 400,000 clones, with about nine tenths found just once.

This clonotype was sampled from a woman in her 50s with COVID-19, enrolled during active disease. Input material: peripheral blood. The V and J genes are TRBV5-1 and TRBJ1-4, with TRBD1 matching over 7 bases. The CDR3 loop reads CASSLTGNSANEKLFF. The CDR3 region has the DNA TGCGCCAGCAGCCTGACAGGGAACAGCGCTAATGAAAAACTGTTTTTT.